This T cell receptor beta chain was captured in a study of T cell changes during pregnancy in multiple sclerosis. The protocol was immunoSEQ multiplex PCR, while the TCRdb copy is restricted to in-frame clones and leaves out a portion. In the table there are over 70,000 clones, about 93% of which are singletons. Germline V gene lookup returns CDR1 MNHEY and CDR2 SVGAGI. After removal of 2 bases from V and 3 bases from J, the junction contained 7 bases not matched to a gene. The CDR3 totals 16 residues. The TCR was taken from a female donor with multiple sclerosis, enrolled in a pregnancy study. This sample comprised peripheral blood, obtained in the third trimester of pregnancy. The V call is TRBV6-5, the J call TRBJ2-1; 7 nucleotides agree with TRBD2. CDR3 amino acids: CASSYQKRTSYNEQFF. Written as DNA, the CDR3 is TGTGCCAGCAGTTACCAAAAAAGGACTAGCTACAATGAGCAGTTCTTC.